These 32 T cell receptor beta chains originate from one sample sequenced in a study of blood T cell repertoires in COVID-19. Libraries were prepared by immunoSEQ multiplex PCR; TCRdb keeps only in-frame clonotypes and omits some of them. The table shows about 220,000 clones, with 75% to 90% occurring only once. Sequencing used peripheral blood. Every receptor here comes from an older woman with COVID-19, enrolled during active disease.

V is TRBV7-2 and J is TRBJ2-7, with 12 bases matching TRBD2. Looked up from germline, CDR1 is SGHTA and CDR2 is FQGNSA. V shed 5 bases and J 3 bases; nucleotides not matched to a gene: 8. There are 16 residues in the CDR3. DNA of the CDR3: TGTGCCAGCAGCCTCTTGACTAGCGGGAGAGGCTACGAGCAGTACTTC. Translating it yields CASSLLTSGRGYEQYF.

The V call is TRBV2, the J call TRBJ2-7, with D perhaps matching TRBD2 (6 bases). There are 14 residues in the CDR3. Germline V CDR1 and CDR2: SNHLY, FYNNEI. V lost 7 bases, J lost 2 bases, and 15 bases lay in between. CDR3 sequence: CASTGGTGTYEQYF. The CDR3, as DNA: TGTGCCAGCACCGGAGGGACTGGAACCTACGAGCAGTACTTC.

The chain uses TRBV3-1 (or the pseudogene TRBV3-2) and TRBJ2-1, with 12 nucleotides matching TRBD2. Germline CDR1 LGHDT, CDR2 YNNKEL (reference sequence). This CDR3 region has 14 residues. The V gene end was trimmed by 7 bases and the J gene end by 9 bases; junction bases not matched to a gene: 7. The CDR3 reads CASTVLAGGSEQFF. Here the CDR3 DNA reads TGTGCCAGCACGGTACTAGCGGGAGGTTCTGAGCAGTTCTTC.

This clone was recorded only once. The V gene is TRBV5-4, the J gene TRBJ2-4; tentative D call: TRBD2 (6 bases). There are 17 residues in the CDR3. Germline V lookup: CDR1 SGHNT, CDR2 YYREEE (reference sequence). V was trimmed by 0 bases and J by 11 bases, leaving 24 bases between them. Here the CDR3 reads CASSLAGGANQALVQYF. In nucleotides, the CDR3 is TGTGCCAGCAGCTTGGCCGGCGGGGCAAACCAAGCCTTAGTTCAGTACTTC.

The V and J genes are TRBV5-1 and TRBJ2-7, with 15 bases fitting TRBD2. There are 18 residues in the CDR3. Germline CDR1 and CDR2: SGHRS and YFSETQ. V dropped 4 bases and J dropped 4; count of bases not matched to a gene: 12. CDR3 protein: CASSLGLAGGKWEYEQYF. DNA of the CDR3: TGCGCCAGCAGCCTCGGACTAGCGGGAGGGAAATGGGAGTACGAGCAGTACTTC.

The CDR3 here is CASKNRATDYGYTF. The CDR3 region has the DNA TGTGCCAGCAAAAACAGGGCTACGGACTATGGCTACACCTTC. The chain joins TRBV2 to TRBJ1-2; D may be TRBD1 (6 bases). Trimming removed 7 bases at V and 3 bases at J, with 15 bases between. CDR1 SNHLY and CDR2 FYNNEI come from the germline V gene. This CDR3 is 14 amino acids long.

The gene calls are TRBV19 and TRBJ1-2, with D possibly being TRBD1 (5 bases). Trimming took off 3 bases at V and 6 bases at J, with 17 bases between the two ends. Germline lookup yields CDR1 LNHDA and CDR2 SQIVND (reference sequence). The CDR3 extends over 15 amino acids. As DNA, the CDR3 is TGTGCCAGTAGTATTCGAACAGGAATCCTGAATGGCTACACCTTC. Translating gives CASSIRTGILNGYTF.

To note about this clone: The sample contains more than one DNA sequence encoding this CDR3. The chain uses TRBV28 and TRBJ1-2; 7 bases match TRBD1. With V trimmed by 4 bases and J by 5 bases, 1 base remained unmatched. From germline, CDR1 is MDHEN and CDR2 SYDVKM. CDR3 size: 12 residues. CDR3 bases: TGTGCCAGCAGTTACAGGGGTTATGGCTACACCTTC. It codes for CASSYRGYGYTF.

The chain joins TRBV5-1 to TRBJ2-2; TRBD2 agrees at 7 bases. Germline V gene lookup returns CDR1 SGHRS and CDR2 YFSETQ. The CDR3 has 14 amino acids. V shed 0 bases and J 7 bases; nucleotides not matched to a gene: 3. The CDR3 DNA reads as TGCGCCAGCAGCTTGGCCCTAGCGGTCGGGGAGCTGTTTTTT. It specifies CASSLALAVGELFF.

The V call is TRBV21-1, the J call TRBJ1-1; the DNA was not compared with TRBD1, the D call given in the table. TRBV21-1 is a pseudogene segment. This CDR3 is 14 amino acids long. For the CDR3, the DNA is TGTGCCAGCAGCAAAGAGCAGGGTAACACTGAAGCTTTCTTT. The encoded protein is CASSKEQGNTEAFF.

This chain connects TRBV4-3 to TRBJ1-2; D unresolved. The CDR3 consists of 16 residues. V gave up 1 base and J gave up 1 base, with 13 bases separating them. Germline V CDR1 and CDR2: LGHNA, YSLEER. CDR3 in amino acids: CASSQAKRSVNYGYTF. In DNA form, the CDR3 reads TGCGCCAGCAGCCAAGCTAAACGATCGGTTAACTATGGCTACACCTTC.

The rearrangement uses TRBV7-2 and TRBJ1-5, with a tentative D call TRBD1 (6 bases). The CDR3 is 14 amino acids. Deletions cut 1 base from V and 7 bases from J, with 11 bases between. Germline-derived CDR1 and CDR2 are SGHTA and FQGNSA. DNA of the CDR3: TGTGCCAGCAGCTTAGACCAGGGGCCCCAGCCCCAGCATTTT. Its protein product is CASSLDQGPQPQHF.

V gene TRBV19 combines with J gene TRBJ2-5; TRBD1 is a possible D gene (6 bases). Trimming pared 3 bases from V and 2 bases from J, leaving 10 bases between. Germline V gene sequence: CDR1 LNHDA, CDR2 SQIVND (reference sequence). This CDR3 is built from 14 residues. The CDR3 DNA reads as TGTGCCAGTAGTATGGAAACAGGGCAAGAGACCCAGTACTTC. Amino acid sequence: CASSMETGQETQYF.

This clone was counted a single time. The rearrangement joins TRBV11-3 to TRBJ2-1, with D tentatively TRBD2 (6 bases). V dropped 0 bases and J dropped 8 bases, with 8 bases sitting between them. Per germline, CDR1 SGHNT and CDR2 YENEEA. This CDR3 contains 13 residues. Here the CDR3 reads CASSLESSDEQFF. CDR3 DNA sequence: TGTGCCAGCAGCTTAGAATCTAGCGATGAGCAGTTCTTC.

The table lists this clone with a count of one. The J gene is TRBJ1-5, the V gene TRBV28, with a tentative D call TRBD1 (6 bases). V lost 4 bases and J lost 6, with 7 bases in between. The germline V gene has CDR1 MDHEN and CDR2 SYDVKM. The CDR3 sequence is 12 residues long. CDR3 nucleotide sequence: TGTGCCAGCAGTTACAGGGTTCAGCCCCAGCATTTT. This sequence encodes CASSYRVQPQHF. Drawing the rest from reference TRBV28 and TRBJ1-5, the complete variable domain is DVKVTQSSRYLVKRTGEKVFLECVQDMDHENMFWYRQDPGLGLRLIYFSYDVKMKEKGDIPEGYSVSREKKERFSLILESASTNQTSMYLCASSYRVQPQHFGDGTRLSIL.

The chain joins TRBV5-1 to TRBJ2-2; 8 nucleotides agree with TRBD1. The CDR3 is 15 amino acids. After removal of 0 bases from V and 4 bases from J, the junction contained 2 bases not matched to a gene. Germline V gene lookup returns CDR1 SGHRS and CDR2 YFSETQ. CDR3 bases: TGCGCCAGCAGCTTGGGGGACAGGATCACCGGGGAGCTGTTTTTT. It translates to CASSLGDRITGELFF.

The J gene is TRBJ1-1, the V gene TRBV11-2; TRBD1 aligns across 11 bases. The CDR3 loop spans 14 amino acids. CDR1 SGHAT and CDR2 FQNNGV come from the germline V gene. Unmatched junction bases numbered 2, after V lost 4 bases and J lost 4 bases. The CDR3 sequence is CASSWGTGGTEAFF. The CDR3 DNA follows: TGTGCCAGCAGCTGGGGGACAGGGGGCACTGAAGCTTTCTTT.

The CDR3 sequence is CASSFLKGGAREKLFF. The CDR3 DNA is TGTGCCAGCAGCTTTTTAAAGGGGGGGGCTAGAGAAAAACTGTTTTTT. The chain combines TRBV27 with TRBJ1-4, with D tentatively TRBD1 (6 bases). Germline lookup yields CDR1 MNHEY and CDR2 SMNVEV (reference sequence). The germline V and J ends were trimmed by 6 bases and 8 bases, with 22 bases remaining between them. The CDR3 is made up of 16 amino acids.

V is TRBV7-6 and J is TRBJ2-1, with TRBD2 matching 7 bases. CDR1 is SGHVS, CDR2 FNYEAQ, per germline. V was pared by 3 bases and J by 7 bases, with 9 bases of the junction left unmatched. The CDR3 is made up of 15 amino acids. The CDR3 loop reads CASSFGGRFSNEQFF. The CDR3 bases are TGTGCCAGCAGCTTTGGCGGGAGATTTTCGAATGAGCAGTTCTTC.

The J gene is TRBJ1-3, the V gene TRBV27; D perhaps matches TRBD1 (6 bases). V was trimmed by 7 bases and J by 2 bases, leaving 15 bases between them. Germline V lookup: CDR1 MNHEY, CDR2 SMNVEV (reference sequence). The CDR3 runs to 15 residues. The CDR3 loop is CASTPGDRPGNTIYF. In DNA, the CDR3 is TGTGCCAGCACCCCGGGTGACAGGCCTGGAAACACCATATATTTT.

The rearrangement joins TRBV6-6 to TRBJ1-5; the D gene is possibly TRBD1 (5 bases). Germline V CDR1 and CDR2: MNHNY, SVGAGI (reference sequence). V was trimmed by 5 bases and J by 6 bases, leaving 14 bases between them. This CDR3 has 14 amino acids. The CDR3 here is CASSPSGGSQPQHF. As DNA, the CDR3 is TGTGCCAGCAGTCCGAGCGGGGGGAGTCAGCCCCAGCATTTT.

The rearrangement uses TRBV11-2 and TRBJ2-1; D is undetermined. The germline gives CDR1 SGHAT, CDR2 FQNNGV. Trimming cost V 3 bases and J 4 bases, with 13 bases left between them. This CDR3 is built from 15 residues. The CDR3 reads CASSFTATPYNEQFF. The CDR3 DNA is TGTGCCAGCAGCTTCACCGCCACTCCGTACAATGAGCAGTTCTTC.

This chain uses TRBV27 with TRBJ2-1, with 7 nucleotides matching TRBD1. V lost 6 bases, J lost 4 bases, and 15 bases stayed unmatched. This CDR3 is 17 amino acids long. The V gene's germline CDR1 is MNHEY and CDR2 SMNVEV (reference sequence). CDR3 in amino acids: CASRGGPRGQAYNEQFF. The DNA of the CDR3 is TGTGCCAGCAGGGGCGGGCCTCGAGGACAGGCGTACAATGAGCAGTTCTTC.

This chain joins TRBV2 and TRBJ2-5; D is perhaps TRBD1 (6 bases). Germline V gene data show CDR1 as SNHLY and CDR2 as FYNNEI. There are 13 residues in the CDR3. V was shortened by 7 bases and J by 5 bases, with 14 bases between the two germline ends. The CDR3 sequence: CASKMGAGETQYF. The DNA of the CDR3 is TGTGCCAGCAAGATGGGGGCCGGGGAGACCCAGTACTTC.

J is TRBJ2-3 and V is TRBV7-9; 7 bases agree with TRBD1. The J segment lost 3 bases and the V segment lost 7 bases, leaving 1 base of the junction unmatched. Germline lookup yields CDR1 SEHNR and CDR2 FQNEAQ (reference sequence). The CDR3 runs to 12 residues. This CDR3 reads CASNRGTDTQYF. The CDR3 DNA reads TGTGCCAGCAACAGGGGAACAGATACGCAGTATTTT.

This clone was counted only a few times. CDR3 nucleotide sequence: TGTGCCAGCAGCCCTCCCCTTGAGGGTCAGCCCCAGCATTTT. Translation gives CASSPPLEGQPQHF. The rearrangement uses TRBV6-2 or TRBV6-3 and TRBJ1-5; D gene unclear. Trimming removed 6 bases from V and 6 bases from J, with 15 bases in between. The germline CDR1 and CDR2 sequences are MNHEY and SVGEGT. The CDR3 extends over 14 amino acids.

The rearrangement uses TRBV30 and TRBJ1-1; TRBD1 is a possible D gene (5 bases). V was pared by 8 bases and J by 0 bases, with 13 bases between. This CDR3 contains 13 residues. Germline values: CDR1 GTSNPN, CDR2 SVGIG (reference sequence). In DNA, the CDR3 is TGTGCCGGGACCGGGGTCATGAACACTGAAGCTTTCTTT. The encoded protein is CAGTGVMNTEAFF.

This rearrangement joins TRBV10-3 to TRBJ2-7, with TRBD1 matching 12 bases. The V and J ends lost 2 bases and 6 bases, in that order; junction bases with no gene match: 5. The CDR3 contains 15 residues. Germline loops: CDR1 ENHRY, CDR2 SYGVKD. Here the CDR3 reads CAISEVGQGAREQYF. The CDR3 DNA is TGTGCCATCAGTGAGGTGGGACAGGGGGCGCGCGAGCAGTACTTC.

The V and J genes are TRBV19 and TRBJ1-2; 8 bases match TRBD1. Per germline, CDR1 LNHDA and CDR2 SQIVND (reference sequence). The CDR3 consists of 15 residues. V gave up 6 bases and J gave up 8 bases; unmatched junction bases: 14. The CDR3 DNA sequence: TGTGCCAGTAGAGCGACCGACAGGGGCTGGAACGGCTACACCTTC. Translating gives CASRATDRGWNGYTF.

This clone has only a few counts. The chain has TRBV28 and TRBJ2-5; D uncertain. Germline values: CDR1 MDHEN, CDR2 SYDVKM. The CDR3 is 14 amino acids. With 5 bases removed from V and 1 base from J, the gap between germline ends came to 11 bases. CDR3 loop: CASSNVGTQETQYF. CDR3 in DNA: TGTGCCAGCAGTAACGTCGGTACCCAAGAGACCCAGTACTTC.

This clone was counted a few times. The chain uses TRBV29-1 and TRBJ2-1; TRBD2 agrees at 12 bases. The CDR3 consists of 13 residues. Germline values: CDR1 SQVTM, CDR2 ANQGSEA. V shed 7 bases, J shed 9 bases, and the junction held 7 bases outside the gene matches. The CDR3 reads CSGASGRGTEQFF. CDR3 coding DNA: TGCAGCGGTGCTAGCGGGAGGGGAACTGAGCAGTTCTTC.

The chain carries TRBV30 and TRBJ2-7, with 8 nucleotides matching TRBD1. The germline V gene has CDR1 GTSNPN and CDR2 SVGIG (reference sequence). Trimming at V came to 5 bases and at J to 6 bases, leaving 9 bases not matched to a gene. The CDR3 sequence is 13 residues long. This chain's CDR3 is CAWAGTGRSEQYF. CDR3 bases: TGTGCCTGGGCCGGGACAGGAAGAAGCGAGCAGTACTTC.